The 22 T cell receptor beta chains below were found in one sample sequenced in a study of shared clonotypes between healthy human individuals. Assay used: immunoSEQ multiplex PCR; TCRdb lists only in-frame clones, some missing. This table holds about 1 million clones, more than 65% found once. Sequencing was done on a sample of memory CD4+ T cells sorted from blood. The subset denotes: CD45RA-negative fraction. The receptors originated from a man aged 18 to 35 in good health.

The gene calls are TRBV30 and TRBJ2-5, with 11 bases fitting TRBD2. Trimming removed 2 bases from V and 4 bases from J; junction bases left unmatched: 18. This CDR3 region has 19 residues. Looked up from germline, CDR1 is GTSNPN and CDR2 is SVGIG (reference sequence). The CDR3 sequence: CAWSRPRGSGGARAETQYF. Written as DNA, the CDR3 is TGTGCCTGGAGTAGACCTCGGGGTAGCGGGGGGGCTAGGGCAGAGACCCAGTACTTC.

This clone was picked up one time. V and J are TRBV10-3 and TRBJ2-5, with D hard to call. Germline V gene sequence: CDR1 ENHRY, CDR2 SYGVKD. Trimming cost V 3 bases and J 5 bases, with 13 bases left between them. The CDR3 is made up of 14 amino acids. The CDR3 region has the DNA TGTGCCATCAGTGATGCCCGCGGAGAGGAGACCCAGTACTTC. It codes for CAISDARGEETQYF.

The chain links TRBV19 to TRBJ1-5; TRBD1 aligns across 7 bases. Germline CDR1 reads LNHDA; CDR2 reads SQIVND (reference sequence). The junction had 11 bases not matched to a gene; V was cut back by 8 bases and J by 1 base. This CDR3 spans 16 amino acids. The CDR3 spells CASAGQGVSSNQPQHF. The CDR3 DNA reads TGTGCCAGTGCGGGGCAGGGGGTTAGCAGCAATCAGCCCCAGCATTTT.

As regards this clone: The same CDR3 also results from other DNA sequences found in this sample. The chain links TRBV7-2 to TRBJ1-1; 8 positions match TRBD1. The germline V gene encodes CDR1 SGHTA and CDR2 FQGNSA. The CDR3 loop spans 14 amino acids. With V trimmed by 5 bases and J by 2 bases, 4 bases remained unmatched. The CDR3 spells CASSRQGANTEAFF. The CDR3 DNA follows: TGTGCCAGCAGCCGTCAGGGGGCAAACACTGAAGCTTTCTTT.

This clone has more than one count but fewer than ten. An end of the junction does not agree with germline; a read error may underlie this. V usage is TRBV2 and J usage is TRBJ1-1, with no clear D. From germline, CDR1 is SNHLY and CDR2 FYNNEI. The length of the CDR3 is 12 residues. The CDR3 here is CASRISAQNYIF. The CDR3 nucleotides are TGTGCCAGCAGAATTTCAGCTCAGAATTACATCTTT.

With respect to this clone: In the same sample, other DNA sequences code for this CDR3. The chain couples TRBV7-9 to TRBJ2-3, with D unclear. Germline values: CDR1 SEHNR, CDR2 FQNEAQ (reference sequence). The CDR3 has 11 amino acids. With 5 bases removed from V and 2 bases from J, the gap between germline ends came to 2 bases. The CDR3 reads CASSHTDTQYF. CDR3 DNA: TGTGCCAGCAGCCACACAGATACGCAGTATTTT. Combining the CDR3 with reference TRBV7-9 and TRBJ2-3 gives the whole variable domain DTGVSQNPRHKITKRGQNVTFRCDPISEHNRLYWYRQTLGQGPEFLTYFQNEAQLEKSRLLSDRFSAERPKGSFSTLEIQRTEQGDSAMYLCASSHTDTQYFGPGTRLTVL.

Worth noting for this clone: A far larger clone differs by one base, so this is likely a read error. Additional DNA sequences in this sample encode the identical CDR3. This chain uses TRBV18 with TRBJ1-1; the D is unclear. The CDR3 extends over 16 amino acids. Germline CDR1 and CDR2: KGHSH and LQKENI. The CDR3 here is CASSPPKGFRSPEAFF. DNA for the CDR3: TGTGCCAGCTCGCCACCTAAGGGTTTCCGTTCGCCTGAAGCTTTCTTT. Based on the CDR3 plus reference TRBV18 and TRBJ1-1, the full variable domain is NAGVMQNPRHLVRRRGQEARLRCSPMKGHSHVYWYRQLPEEGLKFMVYLQKENIIDESGMPKERFSAEFPKEGPSILRIQQVVRGDSAAYFCASSPPKGFRSPEAFFGQGTRLTVV.

The CDR3 DNA follows: TGCAGCGTTGATTCCAGCGGGTTTGCTCAAAGCTCCTACAATGAGCAGTTCTTC. Its protein product is CSVDSSGFAQSSYNEQFF. The rearrangement links TRBV29-1 to TRBJ2-1; possibly TRBD2 for D (6 bases). Germline V CDR1 and CDR2: SQVTM, ANQGSEA. CDR3 size: 18 residues. V was clipped by 3 bases and J by 0 bases, with 21 bases between them.

At least ten counts were recorded for this clone. This rearrangement joins TRBV9 to TRBJ1-1; D gene unclear. There are 14 residues in the CDR3. Germline values: CDR1 SGDLS, CDR2 YYNGEE. Trimming removed 1 base from V and 5 bases from J, with 12 bases in between. CDR3 DNA: TGTGCCAGCAGCGTAACAGATATGGGGACTGAAGCTTTCTTT. It encodes CASSVTDMGTEAFF.

V usage is TRBV15 and J usage is TRBJ2-3, with 8 bases that match TRBD2. Losses at the gene ends were 2 bases for V and 6 bases for J; bases not matched to a gene: 16. The V gene's germline CDR1 is LNHNV and CDR2 YYDKDF (reference sequence). This CDR3 has 18 residues. The CDR3 bases are TGTGCCACCAGCAGAATCGCCCCCCGCGGGGGGATTAGGGATACGCAGTATTTT. It specifies CATSRIAPRGGIRDTQYF.

This chain links TRBV30 with TRBJ2-1, with D possibly being TRBD2 (5 bases). V was trimmed by 4 bases and J by 10 bases, leaving 8 bases between them. Germline V gene lookup returns CDR1 GTSNPN and CDR2 SVGIG (reference sequence). CDR3 length: 10 residues. In DNA form, the CDR3 reads TGTGCCTGGAATTCGGGGGAGCAGTTCTTC. Translation: CAWNSGEQFF.

This rearrangement joins TRBV10-3 to TRBJ1-5; D perhaps matches TRBD1 (5 bases). V was pared by 0 bases and J by 9 bases, with 18 bases between. The CDR3 extends over 16 amino acids. Germline V gives CDR1 ENHRY, CDR2 SYGVKD. This CDR3 is CAISESGGTGPGPQHF. CDR3 nucleotides: TGTGCCATCAGTGAGTCGGGGGGGACGGGCCCAGGGCCCCAGCATTTT.

This chain uses TRBV7-9 with TRBJ2-7; TRBD1 aligns across 7 bases. Trimming took 7 bases from V and 5 from J; bases not matched to a gene: 8. This CDR3 spans 13 amino acids. Germline loops: CDR1 SEHNR, CDR2 FQNEAQ (reference sequence). CDR3 nucleotide sequence: TGTGCCAGCAATTCACAGGGGCTGCACGAGCAGTACTTC. It encodes CASNSQGLHEQYF.

As regards this clone: It may be a read error: a sequence one base away is much more abundant. The chain recombines TRBV2 with TRBJ2-3; 11 bases match TRBD2. The CDR3 totals 15 residues. The germline V gene encodes CDR1 SNHLY and CDR2 FYNNEI. V was pared by 6 bases and J by 2 bases, with 4 bases of the junction left unmatched. CDR3: CASRSGLAATDTQYF. The DNA for the CDR3 is TGTGCCAGCAGATCGGGACTAGCGGCCACAGATACGCAGTATTTT.

The sample holds one count of this clone. This chain links TRBV7-3 with TRBJ1-6; 9 bases agree with TRBD1. The CDR3 consists of 16 residues. Germline CDR1 is SGHTA and CDR2 is FQGTGA. The V gene end was trimmed by 5 bases and the J gene end by 7 bases; junction bases not matched to a gene: 9. The CDR3 DNA sequence: TGTGCCAGCAGCCTTAATACAGGGGGCACCAATTCACCCCTCCACTTT. It translates to CASSLNTGGTNSPLHF. Filled out from reference TRBV7-3 and TRBJ1-6, the complete variable domain reads GAGVSQTPSNKVTEKGKYVELRCDPISGHTALYWYRQSLGQGPEFLIYFQGTGAADDSGLPNDRFFAVRPEGSVSTLKIQRTERGDSAVYLCASSLNTGGTNSPLHFGNGTRLTVT.

This clone was counted only a few times. Other DNA sequences in the same sample also yield this CDR3. The genes are TRBV7-9 and TRBJ2-5, with no clear D. The CDR3 sequence is 12 residues long. The ends were cut back, 3 bases at V and 4 bases at J, with 6 bases in the middle. Germline CDR1 and CDR2: SEHNR and FQNEAQ (reference sequence). CDR3 amino acids: CASSLVLETQYF. CDR3 sequence (DNA): TGTGCCAGCAGCTTGGTGCTAGAGACCCAGTACTTC.

The chain employs TRBV4-3 and TRBJ1-2, with TRBD1 as a possible D gene (6 bases). The V gene's germline CDR1 is LGHNA and CDR2 YSLEER. The CDR3 covers 17 residues. V was pared by 0 bases and J by 4 bases, with 18 bases between. DNA of the CDR3: TGCGCCAGCAGCCAAGATCTTCCGGGGGCCGGGGTCTATGGCTACACCTTC. Translated, it gives CASSQDLPGAGVYGYTF.

The rearrangement uses TRBV5-1 and TRBJ2-3, with D possibly being TRBD1 (5 bases). The V and J ends lost 7 bases and 2 bases respectively, with 14 bases between them. The V gene's germline CDR1 is SGHRS and CDR2 YFSETQ. The CDR3 spans 14 residues. The CDR3 protein is CASGARPLTDTQYF. The CDR3 DNA reads as TGCGCCAGCGGGGCTCGGCCTCTCACAGATACGCAGTATTTT.

The chain is built from TRBV7-2 and TRBJ1-5; TRBD1 is a possible D gene (5 bases). V lost 5 bases and J lost 5, with 13 bases in between. The germline CDR1 and CDR2 sequences are SGHTA and FQGNSA. The CDR3 loop spans 14 amino acids. DNA for the CDR3: TGTGCCAGCAGCCCCCGCCAAGGGGATCAGCCCCAGCATTTT. This encodes CASSPRQGDQPQHF.

The chain couples TRBV5-6 to TRBJ1-2; possibly TRBD1 for D (6 bases). The CDR3 runs to 14 residues. V lost 1 base to trimming and J lost 5 bases, with 12 bases between them. Germline loops: CDR1 SGHDT, CDR2 YYEEEE. As DNA, the CDR3 is TGTGCCAGCAGCTTGTGGGACGGACAGTATGGCTACACCTTC. Amino acids: CASSLWDGQYGYTF.

This clone has just one count. The chain links TRBV4-1 to TRBJ2-7; D unclear. Germline CDR1 is MGHRA and CDR2 is YSYEKL. The CDR3 runs to 15 residues. V shed 2 bases and J shed 3 bases, with 14 bases lying between them. CDR3: CASSQRAEAYYEQYF. CDR3 coding DNA: TGCGCCAGCAGCCAACGAGCCGAGGCCTACTACGAGCAGTACTTC.

This chain connects TRBV6-1 to TRBJ1-1; the D gene is possibly TRBD1 (5 bases). In germline, CDR1 is MNHNS, CDR2 SASEGT. This CDR3 is 15 amino acids long. The V end lost 1 base, the J end lost 3 bases, and 12 bases lay between the germline ends. The CDR3 DNA sequence: TGTGCCAGCAGTGAAGAAACACCAGGGCACACTGAAGCTTTCTTT. Amino acid sequence: CASSEETPGHTEAFF.